The 5 T cell receptor beta chains below come from one sample, sequenced in a study of T cell repertoires in cytomegalovirus infection (dated by TCRdb to about 2019). Explained via the paper, the treatment or condition label denotes: in vitro stimulation with specific CMV peptide epitopes to enrich CMV-specific T cells. TCRdb names Illumina HiSeq 1500 as the instrument used. The public reads were reprocessed in TCRdb via fastp at Q25 and MiXCR, keeping in-frame beta chains. One record per CDR3 amino acid sequence lists the most common genes and DNA. Across this sample there are 600,000 to 700,000 distinct CDR3 sequences, with around a third seen only once. The top ten hold around a sixth of the sample. These receptors' antigens are unknown. The sample was cultured PBMCs, taken from culture after CMV antigen stimulation. These receptors originate from a human donor in good health (CMV status not recorded). Some clones in this sample may be carry-over from other donors' samples.

This clonotype was found a few times. J is TRBJ2-2 and V is TRBV7-2, with D uncertain. Trimming took off 10 bases at V and 3 bases at J, with 15 bases between the two ends. The CDR3 loop spans 14 amino acids. Germline V gene sequence: CDR1 SGHTA, CDR2 FQGNSA. The CDR3 region has the DNA TGTGCCACATCCACGACTCTCTACACCGGGGAGCTGTTTTTT. This codes for CATSTTLYTGELFF.

In DNA, the CDR3 is TGCGCCAGCAGCCAAGATTCTGGGCAGTTCTATGGCTACACCTTC. Its translation is CASSQDSGQFYGYTF. The rearrangement joins TRBV4-3 to TRBJ1-2; D unresolved. The CDR3 consists of 15 residues. Germline-derived CDR1 and CDR2 are LGHNA and YSLEER. V lost 0 bases and J 4 bases, leaving 12 bases between the germline ends.

This clonotype was seen more than once but under ten times. V and J are TRBV6-6 and TRBJ1-3, with TRBD1 as a possible D gene (5 bases). Per germline, CDR1 MNHNY and CDR2 SVGAGI (reference sequence). The V end was cut by 4 bases, the J end by 9 bases, with 10 bases between. This CDR3 contains 12 residues. The CDR3 coding sequence is TGTGCCAGCAGTTTACCGGGGGGCACCATATATTTT. Amino acids: CASSLPGGTIYF.

This clonotype was found many times. The chain couples TRBV7-2 to TRBJ2-7; 7 nucleotides match TRBD1. V lost 3 bases, J lost 0 bases, and 5 bases stayed unmatched. Germline-derived CDR1 and CDR2 are SGHTA and FQGNSA. CDR3 length: 15 amino acids. The CDR3 region is CASSFSTGSSYEQYF. CDR3 in DNA: TGTGCCAGCAGCTTTTCGACAGGGAGCTCCTACGAGCAGTACTTC.

This clonotype was observed a handful of times. This sequence joins TRBV2 and TRBJ2-5, with TRBD2 identical over 11 bases. CDR1 is SNHLY, CDR2 FYNNEI, per germline. This CDR3 contains 15 residues. V trimming: 4 bases; J trimming: 4 bases; junction bases outside the gene matches: 5. Here the CDR3 reads CASSALAGGRETQYF. Written as DNA, the CDR3 is TGTGCCAGCAGTGCCCTAGCGGGGGGCCGAGAGACCCAGTACTTC. The whole variable domain, remainder taken from reference TRBV2 and TRBJ2-5, is EPEVTQTPSHQVTQMGQEVILRCVPISNHLYFYWYRQILGQKVEFLVSFYNNEISEKSEIFDDQFSVERPDGSNFTLKIRSTKLEDSAMYFCASSALAGGRETQYFGPGTRLLVL.